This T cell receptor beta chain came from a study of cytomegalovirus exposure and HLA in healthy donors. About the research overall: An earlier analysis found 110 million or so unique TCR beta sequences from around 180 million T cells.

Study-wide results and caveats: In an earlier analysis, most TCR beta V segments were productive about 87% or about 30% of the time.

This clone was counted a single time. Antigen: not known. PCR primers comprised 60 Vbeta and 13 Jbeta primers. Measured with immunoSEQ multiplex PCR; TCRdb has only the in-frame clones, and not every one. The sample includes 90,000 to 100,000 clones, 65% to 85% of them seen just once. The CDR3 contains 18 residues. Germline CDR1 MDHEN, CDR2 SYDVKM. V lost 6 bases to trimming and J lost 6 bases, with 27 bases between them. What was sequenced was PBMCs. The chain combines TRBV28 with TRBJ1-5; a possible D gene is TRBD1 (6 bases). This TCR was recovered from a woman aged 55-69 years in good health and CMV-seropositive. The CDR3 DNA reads TGTGCCAGCAGCGGGAATTGGGGGGGGCGCACCGGACCTCAGCCCCAGCATTTT. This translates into CASSGNWGGRTGPQPQHF.